This T cell receptor beta chain derives from a study of cytomegalovirus exposure and HLA in healthy donors. The V gene lost 2 bases and the J gene lost 5 bases, with 9 bases spanning the gap. The germline CDR1 and CDR2 sequences are MRHNA and SNTAGT. The CDR3 sequence is 13 residues long. In the case of this clone: What it binds is not known.

The study's findings and limits: Apparent HLA restriction characterized most CMV-associated TCR beta chains in a later analysis. A prior analysis recorded that most TCR beta V segments were productive about 90% or about 30% of the time.

Both 60 Vbeta primers and 13 Jbeta primers went into the PCR. The protocol was immunoSEQ multiplex PCR, while the TCRdb copy is restricted to in-frame clones and leaves out a portion. The table includes around 100,000 clones, about four fifths detected once. V gene TRBV6-4 combines with J gene TRBJ1-1; D is undetermined. Sequencing input: PBMCs. This clonotype was sampled from a man aged 25-45 years in good health and CMV-seronegative. The CDR3 reads CASSDPISTEAFF. CDR3 DNA sequence: TGTGCCAGCAGTGACCCAATTAGTACTGAAGCTTTCTTT.